The clone carrying this T cell receptor beta chain was seen at least ten times. Its antigen is not identified. With 10 bases clipped from V and 0 bases from J, the junction kept 11 bases outside the gene matches. There are 17 residues in the CDR3. Germline V gives CDR1 MNHNS, CDR2 SASEGT. Previously described methods and listed TCR primers were employed for the bulk TCR libraries. From the PCR reads, TCRdb called clonotypes with MiXCR, one entry per CDR3 protein. The data contain under 600,000 distinct CDR3 sequences, about 20% of them singletons. The sample comes from a study of molecular identifiers for immune sequencing clone quantification. The study, taken as a whole, reports: Barcode collisions between identical TCR molecules could shrink estimates of highly expanded clone sizes.

Sample: naive CD8+ T cells from blood, with Jurkat cell RNA spiked in. Subset given: FACS-sorted CD8+CD4-CCR7+CD45RA+ naive T cells. The J gene is TRBJ2-2, the V gene TRBV6-1; TRBD2 matches 10 bases. This sequence originates from a human donor in good health. Some libraries in this study had Jurkat cell RNA spiked in. The CDR3 loop reads CAIPLAGPKPNTGELFF. CDR3 nucleotides: TGTGCCATCCCACTAGCGGGGCCTAAACCGAACACCGGGGAGCTGTTTTTT.